This T cell receptor (beta chain) comes out of a study of shared clonotypes between healthy human individuals. Assay: immunoSEQ multiplex PCR; the TCRdb copy retains only in-frame clones and omits some. The sample yields a few million clones, approximately 95% seen once. This CDR3 contains 15 residues. Per germline, CDR1 ENHRY and CDR2 SYGVKD. V lost 6 bases, J lost 3 bases, and 15 bases lay in between. Sequencing was carried out using naive CD4+ T cells from PBMCs. Regarding subset: CD45RA+ positively selected. The receptor comes from a young man in good health. Some clones in this sample may be carry-over from other donors' samples. J is TRBJ2-1 and V is TRBV10-3, with D perhaps matching TRBD1 (7 bases). The CDR3: CAIRGGAGGYNEQFF. Written as DNA, the CDR3 is TGTGCCATCAGGGGAGGAGCAGGGGGCTACAATGAGCAGTTCTTC.